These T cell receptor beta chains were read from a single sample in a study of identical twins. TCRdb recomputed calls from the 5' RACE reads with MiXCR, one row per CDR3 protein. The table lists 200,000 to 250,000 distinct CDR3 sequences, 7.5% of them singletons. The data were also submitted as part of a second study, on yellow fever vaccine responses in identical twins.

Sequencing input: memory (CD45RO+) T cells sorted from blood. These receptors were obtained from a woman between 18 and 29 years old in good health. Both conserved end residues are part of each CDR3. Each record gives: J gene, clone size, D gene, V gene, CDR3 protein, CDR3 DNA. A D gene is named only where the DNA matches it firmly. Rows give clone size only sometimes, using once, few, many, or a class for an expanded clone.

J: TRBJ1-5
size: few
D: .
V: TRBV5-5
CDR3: CASSLQGNGQPQHF
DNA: TGTGCCAGCAGCTTGCAGGGAAACGGTCAGCCCCAGCATTTT

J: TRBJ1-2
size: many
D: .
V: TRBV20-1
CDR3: CSAYPGPPSGYTF
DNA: TGCAGTGCTTATCCGGGACCCCCAAGCGGCTACACCTTC

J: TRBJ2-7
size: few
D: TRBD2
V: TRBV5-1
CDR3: CASSFSGGPGEQYF
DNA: TGCGCCAGCAGCTTCAGCGGGGGGCCGGGGGAGCAGTACTTC

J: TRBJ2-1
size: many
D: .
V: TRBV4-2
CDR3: CASSQVSSGYNEQFF
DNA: TGTGCCAGCAGCCAAGTGAGTAGCGGCTACAATGAGCAGTTCTTC

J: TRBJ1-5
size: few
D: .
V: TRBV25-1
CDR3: CASSDLDQPQHF
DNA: TGTGCCAGCAGTGACTTGGATCAGCCCCAGCATTTT

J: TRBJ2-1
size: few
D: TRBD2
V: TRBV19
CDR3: CASSPIKGLAGANEQFF
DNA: TGTGCCAGTAGTCCAATAAAGGGCCTAGCGGGAGCCAATGAGCAGTTCTTC

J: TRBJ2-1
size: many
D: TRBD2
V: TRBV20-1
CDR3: CSARGWTSGLTYNEQFF
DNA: TGCAGTGCTAGGGGGTGGACTAGCGGACTAACCTACAATGAGCAGTTCTTC

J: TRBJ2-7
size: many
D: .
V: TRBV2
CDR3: CASRAGSLLEQYF
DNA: TGTGCCAGTAGGGCAGGGAGTCTGCTCGAGCAGTACTTC

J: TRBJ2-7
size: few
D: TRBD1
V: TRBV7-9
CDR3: CASSTRDSPYEQYF
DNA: TGTGCCAGCAGCACCCGGGACAGCCCCTACGAGCAGTACTTC

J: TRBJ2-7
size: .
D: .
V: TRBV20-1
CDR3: CSARERTDYEQYF
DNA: TGCAGTGCTAGAGAAAGGACAGATTACGAGCAGTACTTC

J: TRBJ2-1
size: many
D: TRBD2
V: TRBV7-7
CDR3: CASSLREYNEQFF
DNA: TGTGCTAGCAGCTTGCGGGAGTACAATGAGCAGTTCTTC

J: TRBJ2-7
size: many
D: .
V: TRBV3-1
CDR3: CASSQAGTSYEQYF
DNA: TGTGCCAGCAGCCAGGCCGGGACAAGCTACGAGCAGTACTTC

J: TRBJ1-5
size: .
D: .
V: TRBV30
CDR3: CAWDDGKGNQPQHF
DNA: TGTGCCTGGGACGATGGGAAAGGCAATCAGCCCCAGCATTTT

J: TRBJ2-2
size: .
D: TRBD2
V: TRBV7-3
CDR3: CASSLGTSGKNTGELFF
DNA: TGTGCCAGCAGCCTAGGGACTAGCGGGAAGAACACCGGGGAGCTGTTTTTT

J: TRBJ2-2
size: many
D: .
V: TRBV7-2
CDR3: CASSHRHTGELFF
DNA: TGTGCCAGCAGCCACAGACACACCGGGGAGCTGTTTTTT

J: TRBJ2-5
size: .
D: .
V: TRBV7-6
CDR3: CASSRGTQQETQYF
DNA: TGTGCCAGCAGCCGGGGGACACAACAAGAGACCCAGTACTTC

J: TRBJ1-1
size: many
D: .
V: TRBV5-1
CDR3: CASSAGTFDTEAFF
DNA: TGCGCCAGCAGCGCCGGGACTTTTGACACTGAAGCTTTCTTT

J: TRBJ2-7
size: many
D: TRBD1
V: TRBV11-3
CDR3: CASSDRGRQDEQYF
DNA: TGTGCCAGCAGTGACAGGGGGCGTCAAGACGAGCAGTACTTC

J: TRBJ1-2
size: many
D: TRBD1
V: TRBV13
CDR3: CASSSGTGGPANYGYTF
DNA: TGTGCCAGCAGCTCCGGGACAGGGGGCCCCGCTAACTATGGCTACACCTTC

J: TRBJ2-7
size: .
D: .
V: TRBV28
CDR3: CASSASKRASGEQYF
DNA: TGTGCCAGCAGTGCCTCAAAACGGGCCTCGGGGGAGCAGTACTTC

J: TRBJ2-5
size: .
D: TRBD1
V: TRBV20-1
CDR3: CSAHRDRGRETQYF
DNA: TGCAGTGCCCACCGGGACAGGGGGCGAGAGACCCAGTACTTC

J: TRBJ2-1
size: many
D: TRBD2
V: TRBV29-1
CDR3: CSVSRTSGSGEQFF
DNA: TGCAGCGTTTCACGGACTAGCGGGAGTGGTGAGCAGTTCTTC

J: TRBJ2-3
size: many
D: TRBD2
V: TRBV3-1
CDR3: CASSQYGLAADTQYF
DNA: TGTGCCAGCAGCCAGTATGGACTAGCGGCGGATACGCAGTATTTT

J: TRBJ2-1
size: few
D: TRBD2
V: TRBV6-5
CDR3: CASSYGLAKNEQFF
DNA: TGTGCCAGCAGTTACGGACTAGCGAAGAATGAGCAGTTCTTC

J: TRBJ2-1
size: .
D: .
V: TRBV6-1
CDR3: CASSPNAGSYNEQFF
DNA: TGTGCCAGCAGCCCCAATGCGGGATCTTACAATGAGCAGTTCTTC

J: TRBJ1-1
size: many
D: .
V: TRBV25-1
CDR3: CASSRRGEDTEAFF
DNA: TGTGCCAGCAGTAGAAGGGGGGAGGACACTGAAGCTTTCTTT

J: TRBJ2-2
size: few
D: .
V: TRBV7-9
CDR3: CASSLNPKTNTGELFF
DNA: TGTGCCAGCAGCTTGAACCCCAAAACGAACACCGGGGAGCTGTTTTTT

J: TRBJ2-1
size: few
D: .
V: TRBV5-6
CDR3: CASRSPTGTNEQFF
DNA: TGTGCCAGCAGAAGCCCTACAGGTACCAATGAGCAGTTCTTC

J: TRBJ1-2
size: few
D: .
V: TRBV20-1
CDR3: CSARPPGTEAGYTF
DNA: TGCAGTGCTAGACCCCCCGGGACGGAGGCTGGCTACACCTTC

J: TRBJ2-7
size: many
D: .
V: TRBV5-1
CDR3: CASSKGTYEQYF
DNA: TGCGCCAGCAGCAAAGGAACCTACGAGCAGTACTTC

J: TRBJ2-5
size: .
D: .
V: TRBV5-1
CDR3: CASSLDPRFPYF
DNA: TGCGCCAGCAGCTTGGACCCAAGGTTCCCGTACTTC

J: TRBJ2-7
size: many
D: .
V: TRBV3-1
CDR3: CASSQDGPYEQYF
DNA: TGTGCCAGCAGCCAAGATGGCCCCTACGAGCAGTACTTC

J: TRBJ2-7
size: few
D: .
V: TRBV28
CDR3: CASSGTGSRGSYEQYF
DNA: TGTGCCAGCAGTGGAACCGGGTCCCGAGGGTCCTACGAGCAGTACTTC

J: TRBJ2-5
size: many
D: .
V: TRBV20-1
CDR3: CSARGRDQETQYF
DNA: TGCAGTGCTAGGGGACGGGACCAAGAGACCCAGTACTTC

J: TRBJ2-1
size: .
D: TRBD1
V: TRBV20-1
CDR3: CSARRLRGLYNEQFF
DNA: TGCAGTGCTAGAAGATTGAGGGGGCTCTACAATGAGCAGTTCTTC

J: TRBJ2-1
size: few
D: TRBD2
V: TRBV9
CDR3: CASNGLAGNEQFF
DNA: TGTGCCAGCAACGGACTAGCGGGCAATGAGCAGTTCTTC

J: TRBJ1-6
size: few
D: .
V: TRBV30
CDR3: CAWSPGLRSPLHF
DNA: TGTGCCTGGAGCCCAGGGCTACGATCACCCCTCCACTTT

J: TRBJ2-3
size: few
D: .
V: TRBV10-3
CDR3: CAIKASQNTDTQYF
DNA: TGTGCCATCAAGGCCAGCCAGAACACAGATACGCAGTATTTT

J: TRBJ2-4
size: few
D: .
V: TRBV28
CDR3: CASNRAATGFNIQYF
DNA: TGTGCCAGCAATCGGGCAGCGACCGGGTTCAACATTCAGTACTTC

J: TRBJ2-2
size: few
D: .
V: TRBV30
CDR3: CAWTRPPGGTGELFF
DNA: TGTGCCTGGACCCGACCTCCTGGCGGCACCGGGGAGCTGTTTTTT

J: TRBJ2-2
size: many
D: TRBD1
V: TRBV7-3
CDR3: CASSRDSLSGELFF
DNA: TGTGCCAGCAGCCGGGACAGTTTATCCGGGGAGCTGTTTTTT

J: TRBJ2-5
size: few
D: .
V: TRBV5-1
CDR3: CASSLAVRSASPGQETQYF
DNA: TGCGCCAGCAGCTTGGCGGTTCGTTCCGCTTCTCCTGGGCAAGAGACCCAGTACTTC

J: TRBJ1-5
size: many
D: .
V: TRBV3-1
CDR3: CASSLTHNSNQPQHF
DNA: TGTGCCAGCAGCCTCACACACAATAGCAATCAGCCCCAGCATTTT

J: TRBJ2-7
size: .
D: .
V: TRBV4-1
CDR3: CASSQVPGVYEQYF
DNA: TGCGCCAGCAGCCAAGTACCCGGGGTCTACGAGCAGTACTTC

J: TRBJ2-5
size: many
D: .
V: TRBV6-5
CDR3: CASSDRGGTQYF
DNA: TGTGCCAGCAGTGACCGTGGGGGGACCCAGTACTTC

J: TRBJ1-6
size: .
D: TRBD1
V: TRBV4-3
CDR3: CASSPRTGQNSPLHF
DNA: TGCGCCAGCAGCCCACGGACAGGGCAAAATTCACCCCTCCACTTT

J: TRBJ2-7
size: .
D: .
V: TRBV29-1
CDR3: CSVGLTFYEQYF
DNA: TGCAGCGTTGGGTTAACCTTCTACGAGCAGTACTTC